This TCR beta chain was obtained from a study of T cells in AML relapse after transplant (dated by TCRdb to 2018 to 2020). Describing the broader study: Clinically matched patients in whom long-term complete remission was maintained, with more than 3 years of follow-up, were used as remission controls. Bone marrow collected about 1 year after HSCT from patients who maintained complete remission served as the remission samples. In a retrospective study, inhibitory receptor expression and TCR repertoires of bone marrow T cells were examined in patients who had received allogeneic HSCT for myeloid malignancy. Overall results and qualifications from the work: The TCR repertoire comparisons were based on very few samples, with only a few individuals in each group for unsorted bone marrow.

Judged by its sample share, this clonotype qualifies as medium-sized (0.01 to 0.1%). The specificity of this receptor is unknown. The sample holds no much larger clone one base away, and base qualities are not on file. Library preparation employed PCR. A modified RACE PCR protocol, not multiplex PCR, was used to amplify TCR alpha and beta chains from RNA. Libraries were sequenced on an Illumina MiSeq, and raw reads were demultiplexed by sample-specific barcode combinations. The paper's processing steps were these. MiXCR software was used to identify TCR clonotypes from the sequencing reads. TCRdb reran the public reads through fastp at Q25 and MiXCR, keeping productive beta chains. Here each entry gathers all rows of one CDR3 protein and keeps the most common genes and DNA. The V and J calls follow TCRdb's processing rather than the paper's. The sample records about 3,500 distinct CDR3 sequences, over 8.5% of which are singletons. Roughly 32% of the sample rests with the top ten.

The CDR3 runs 15 amino acids, cysteine and phenylalanine included. Left in the record is the CDR3 DNA by itself, 45 bases read in frame from the first base. CDR1 LGHNA and CDR2 YSLEER were looked up in the germline V gene. Compared with germline, V lacks 5 bases and J lacks 7 bases; bases without a gene match: 13. In this chain, TRBV4-3 is recombined with TRBJ1-2, with TRBD1 identical over 7 junction bases. The receptor was derived from a human donor who had a stem cell transplant for acute myeloid leukemia. After a transplant, certain T cells may trace back to the graft donor. Sequenced material: bone marrow, either the whole sample or a sorted T cell fraction (not recorded which), taken in complete remission. The sequenced DNA: TGCGCCAGCAGCACAGGGGCCCTGGGGTTGGGTGGCTACACCTTC. It translates as CASSTGALGLGGYTF.